This is a list of T cell receptor beta chains from one sample in a study of T-cell memory formation after mild COVID-19. TCRdb reanalysed the 5' RACE reads using MiXCR and keeps one entry per CDR3 protein. Among hundreds of thousands of distinct CDR3 sequences listed, 20% were seen once. The sequencing sample was made of PBMCs or a T cell subset sorted from them (not recorded which). These receptors were taken from an adult woman who had mild COVID-19 (a few samples of this study predate the infection). Cell type and time point are not known. Both conserved end residues are part of each CDR3.

TRBV5-4	CASSFGQQSYEQYF
TRBV7-8	CASGGFVADTQYF
TRBV20-1	CSAPKPGTGNEKLFF
TRBV12-3/TRBV12-4	CASSSSGRGPETQYF
TRBV11-1	CASSRGTNYEQYF
TRBV7-9	CASSLGGGGYTF
TRBV7-6	CASSPTDLSGNTIYF
TRBV2	CASSGLGRRGTEAFF
TRBV11-2	CASRRPGGSTGELFF
TRBV7-9	CASSLGSSSKNIQYF
TRBV7-8	CASSSGQGARSSNQPQHF
TRBV6-6	CASTSGRGLTEAFF
TRBV9	CASSVAGGGSGELYNEQFF
TRBV20-1	CSARDLDRGSLSTDTQYF
TRBV7-9	CASSLWRGHIVGTSGGYTDTQYF
TRBV4-3	CASSRSPGLAGGTTYEQYF
TRBV9	CASSVGTKASTDTQYF
TRBV6-1	CASSLPEGARNEQFF
TRBV6-6	CASSYLQDYGYTF
TRBV6-5	CASSYLGQISDTQYF
TRBV24-1	CATSVSGISSYNEQFF
TRBV7-2	CASSTDRGETQYF
TRBV27	CAVPPGQGEDTQYF
TRBV5-5	CASSLELLLNTEAFF
TRBV21-1	CASSKPSGEVGTDTQYF
TRBV4-3	CASSQDEAGLLADTQYF
TRBV7-8	CASSSYSGRVYEQYF
TRBV6-5	CASSVEGGDYYEQYF
TRBV12-3/TRBV12-4	CASSPQAAGGNEKLFF
TRBV5-4	CASSSGLAVDIQYF
TRBV7-2	CASSPQATDTQYF
TRBV12-3/TRBV12-4	CASRRQGQETQYF
TRBV5-1	CASSLGGVNTGELFF
TRBV7-9	CASSLVTGTPTQYF
TRBV4-2	CASSQEVSRGGTQYF
TRBV4-2	CASSPGLAGGRQYF
TRBV4-1	CASSPSGLTYNEQFF
TRBV7-9	CASSLREYEQFF
TRBV14	CASSQVPLTGLSSYEQYF
TRBV4-3	CASSRLPGDPSYEQYF
TRBV6-5	CASKAGFSGNTIYF
TRBV7-9	CASSPQGTGNTEAFF
TRBV12-5	CASGLVLGRHHSYNEQFF
TRBV3-1	CASSLDRPSNQPQHF
TRBV10-3	CAIRPEQGTYEQYF
TRBV9	CASSVGGTGFYGYTF
TRBV5-1	CASSYGGRSDTQYF
TRBV20-1	CSARHPGQARYEQYF
TRBV18	CASSPPPGYQETQYF
TRBV27	CASSLFPAGEQYF
TRBV27	CASSLTTGRAEAFF
TRBV18	CASSPAGGDNEQFF
TRBV20-1	CSASDTPWNQPQHF
TRBV20-1	CSATTLVIQETQYF
TRBV15	CATSRDLSGGAYNEQFF
TRBV18	CASSPPQGITDTQYF
TRBV9	CASSVEGGQETQYF
TRBV27	CASSLYISGGASEQYF
TRBV5-6	CASSAHQDRGSYEQYF
TRBV3-1	CASSHHGVDTGELFF